This is a list of T cell receptor beta chains from one sample in a study of T cells in Graves' hyperthyroidism and ophthalmopathy. From the multiplex PCR reads, TCRdb called clonotypes with MiXCR, one entry per CDR3 protein. This table holds 300,000 to 450,000 distinct CDR3 sequences, roughly 13% found once. The specimen sequenced was blood. These receptors were collected from a woman aged 18-30 years with Graves' hyperthyroidism. The CDR3 runs from the conserved cysteine through the conserved F or W. Each record gives: clone size, J gene, D gene, V gene, CDR3 protein, CDR3 DNA. The D gene is left open where the match is weak. The size entry is marked missing in some rows and otherwise reads once, few, many or a size class.

clone_size: many; j_call: TRBJ1-5; d_call: .; v_call: TRBV5-1; cdr3_aa: CASSLGGEGGNQPQHF; cdr3_nt: TGCGCCAGCAGCTTGGGGGGGGAAGGAGGCAATCAGCCCCAGCATTTT
clone_size: .; j_call: TRBJ2-7; d_call: .; v_call: TRBV5-4; cdr3_aa: CASKTHGSYEQYF; cdr3_nt: TGTGCCAGCAAGACTCATGGGTCCTACGAGCAGTACTTC
clone_size: .; j_call: TRBJ1-1; d_call: .; v_call: TRBV10-3; cdr3_aa: CAISEGTGEAFF; cdr3_nt: TGTGCCATCAGTGAGGGTACGGGTGAAGCTTTCTTT
clone_size: .; j_call: TRBJ2-2; d_call: .; v_call: TRBV19; cdr3_aa: CASKKTSTGELFF; cdr3_nt: TGTGCCAGTAAGAAAACTAGCACCGGGGAGCTGTTTTTT
clone_size: .; j_call: TRBJ2-5; d_call: .; v_call: TRBV10-3; cdr3_aa: CAISDRGPETQYF; cdr3_nt: TGTGCCATCAGTGACAGGGGCCCGGAGACCCAGTACTTC
clone_size: few; j_call: TRBJ2-1; d_call: TRBD2; v_call: TRBV20-1; cdr3_aa: CSARPSLAATPSSYNEQFF; cdr3_nt: TGCAGTGCTAGACCCTCACTAGCGGCGACACCAAGCTCCTACAATGAGCAGTTCTTC
clone_size: many; j_call: TRBJ1-5; d_call: .; v_call: TRBV6-1; cdr3_aa: CASGRTHDNQPQHF; cdr3_nt: TGTGCCAGCGGCCGGACGCACGACAATCAGCCCCAGCATTTT
clone_size: .; j_call: TRBJ1-2; d_call: TRBD1; v_call: TRBV13; cdr3_aa: CASQARQGASYGYTF; cdr3_nt: TGTGCCAGCCAGGCACGTCAGGGGGCTTCCTATGGCTACACCTTC
clone_size: many; j_call: TRBJ1-1; d_call: .; v_call: TRBV7-2; cdr3_aa: CASSPIETGSLLEAFF; cdr3_nt: TGTGCCAGCAGCCCGATTGAGACAGGCTCTCTCCTTGAAGCTTTCTTT
clone_size: many; j_call: TRBJ2-5; d_call: TRBD1; v_call: TRBV29-1; cdr3_aa: CSVTGEETQYF; cdr3_nt: TGCAGCGTTACAGGGGAAGAGACCCAGTACTTC
clone_size: many; j_call: TRBJ2-3; d_call: TRBD2; v_call: TRBV2; cdr3_aa: CASSAPLTSGDTDTQYF; cdr3_nt: TGTGCCAGCAGTGCCCCCTTGACTAGCGGAGACACAGATACGCAGTATTTT
clone_size: many; j_call: TRBJ2-7; d_call: .; v_call: TRBV28; cdr3_aa: CASSSTPTYEQYF; cdr3_nt: TGTGCCAGCAGTTCTACACCTACCTACGAGCAGTACTTC
clone_size: many; j_call: TRBJ2-7; d_call: TRBD1; v_call: TRBV12-3/TRBV12-4; cdr3_aa: CASSFGGQGHEQYF; cdr3_nt: TGTGCCAGCAGTTTCGGCGGACAGGGGCACGAGCAGTACTTC
clone_size: many; j_call: TRBJ1-5; d_call: TRBD1; v_call: TRBV3-1; cdr3_aa: CASSQGGQGEQPQHF; cdr3_nt: TGTGCCAGCAGCCAAGGGGGACAGGGCGAACAGCCCCAGCATTTT
clone_size: many; j_call: TRBJ1-5; d_call: .; v_call: TRBV6-1; cdr3_aa: CASSESGHLPQPQHF; cdr3_nt: TGTGCCAGCAGTGAATCTGGACACCTCCCTCAGCCCCAGCATTTT
clone_size: many; j_call: TRBJ1-5; d_call: .; v_call: TRBV12-3/TRBV12-4; cdr3_aa: CASRPGLYSNQPQHF; cdr3_nt: TGTGCCAGCAGGCCGGGACTATATAGCAATCAGCCCCAGCATTTT